The clone carrying this TCR beta chain was seen many times. The antigen is undetermined. V lost 10 bases, J lost 2 bases, and 9 bases lay in between. Looked up from germline, CDR1 is LNHDA and CDR2 is SQIVND (reference sequence). This CDR3 is built from 13 residues. This entry is derived from a study of Graves' ophthalmopathy and Graves' hyperthyroidism. The sequenced template was RNA, covering the TCR beta CDR3 region. The workflow started with a first-round RT-PCR run with HTBI primers and then moved on to a second-round multiplex PCR. MiXCR, run by TCRdb on the multiplex PCR reads, gives a single entry per CDR3 protein. The table has over a million distinct CDR3 sequences, about 35% seen once; the top ten hold approximately 10%. Study outcomes and limitations: Classification of ophthalmopathy versus stable hyperthyroidism by a 13-signature model yielded around 90% sensitivity and 70% to 83% specificity.

The authors enrolled newly diagnosed hyperthyroidism patients aged 18 to 65 with under 2 months' duration. The source is an adult man with Graves' hyperthyroidism. The genes are TRBV19 and TRBJ2-6; D not certain. The sample taken for sequencing was peripheral blood or thyroid tissue (not recorded which). The CDR3 DNA reads TGTGCCACTGCAATAGCTGGGGCCAACGTCCTGACTTTC. It translates to CATAIAGANVLTF.